This T cell receptor (beta chain) was found in a study of cytomegalovirus exposure and HLA in healthy donors listed by TCRdb under 2017. Broadly, across the study: The 650 to 800 repertoires of the first cohort and the 120 validation repertoires were produced on the same platform, according to a later analysis. The study was designed to test whether signatures of past pathogen exposure could be identified by cataloging public T cell receptors. A separate validation cohort of about 110 different subjects was used in addition to the roughly 620-subject first cohort. To predict cytomegalovirus infection status, the study brought together high-throughput TCR immunosequencing, statistical association of individual TCRs with disease status, and machine learning.

CDR1 and CDR2 (KGHSH, LQKENI) derive from the germline V gene. The junction shows trimming of 5 bases on V and 4 bases on J, and the gene matches do not reach 13 bases of it. The CDR3 covers 16 residues, taking in both the cysteine and the phenylalanine. This entry keeps only the CDR3 DNA: 48 bases, framed from base 1. Separate from the approximately 670-subject first cohort, the validation cohort of some 130 subjects was the group to which the donors belonged. About this clone: What this receptor recognizes is not known. Base qualities are not recorded, but no much larger clone differs from it by a single base.

The full study reports these points: The classifier was reported to diagnose cytomegalovirus status with high specificity and sensitivity in both the original cohort and the validation cohort. In a later analysis, TCRs clustered in the first cohort were found to also tend to co-occur in the roughly 120 validation repertoires, with 90% to 95% of cluster scores above 0. Most TCR sequences were observed very rarely across donors, whereas some public TCRs were present in many individuals. The study gave a list of under 200 TCR beta chains associated with cytomegalovirus. The authors suggested that the approach could potentially be generalized to other disease states and immunological phenotypes. In vitro tests confirmed that a few of the cytomegalovirus-associated TCR beta chains recognize cytomegalovirus antigens. A later analysis lacked HLA typing for the validation cohort, so it scored co-occurrence in that cohort across all 110 or so repertoires.

Library preparation was by the immunoSEQ multiplex PCR assay. The authors' analysis ran thus. A statistical classification framework was built to diagnose cytomegalovirus status from the catalog of TCR beta chain sequences. The clones in this table, taken by TCRdb from immuneACCESS, are in-frame only. Not every clone is retained; where verified, under half of the shortfall comes from an unresolved V gene, and the cause of the rest is unknown. V and J calls and clone size are given by that table; D and trimming were obtained from the DNA. The sample yields roughly 230,000 clones; roughly 91% were counted once. The top ten clonotypes cover 3.1% of the sample.

Sequenced: PBMCs. The chain joins TRBV18 to TRBJ2-7; the central 8 bases match TRBD2. The TCR was taken from a woman in her twenties or thirties in good health and CMV-seronegative. The CDR3 region has the sequence CASSTTSGVGGYEQYF. The base sequence is TGTGCCAGCTCAACAACTAGCGGAGTCGGGGGTTACGAGCAGTACTTC.